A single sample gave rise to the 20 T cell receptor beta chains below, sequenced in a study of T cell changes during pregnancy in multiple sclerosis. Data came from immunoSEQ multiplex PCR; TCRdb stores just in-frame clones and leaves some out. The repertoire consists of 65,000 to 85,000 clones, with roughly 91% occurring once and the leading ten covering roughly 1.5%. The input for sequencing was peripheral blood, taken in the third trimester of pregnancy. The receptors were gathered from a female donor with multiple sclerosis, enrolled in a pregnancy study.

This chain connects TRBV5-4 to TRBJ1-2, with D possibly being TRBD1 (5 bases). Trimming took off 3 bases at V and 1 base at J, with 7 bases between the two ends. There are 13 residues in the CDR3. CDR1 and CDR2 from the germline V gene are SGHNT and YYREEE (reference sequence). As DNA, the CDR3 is TGTGCCAGCAGCTCGACAGTTAACTATGGCTACACCTTC. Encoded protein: CASSSTVNYGYTF.

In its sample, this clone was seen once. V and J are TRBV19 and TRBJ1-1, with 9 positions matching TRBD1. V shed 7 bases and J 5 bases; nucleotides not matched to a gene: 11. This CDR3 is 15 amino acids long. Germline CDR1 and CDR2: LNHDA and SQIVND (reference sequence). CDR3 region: CASTPMTGGWTEAFF. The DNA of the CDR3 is TGTGCCAGTACCCCGATGACAGGGGGATGGACTGAAGCTTTCTTT.

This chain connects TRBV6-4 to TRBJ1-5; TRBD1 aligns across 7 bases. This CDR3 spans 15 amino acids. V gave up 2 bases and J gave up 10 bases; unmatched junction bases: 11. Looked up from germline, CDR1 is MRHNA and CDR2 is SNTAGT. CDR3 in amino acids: CASSDAGRGYKPQHF. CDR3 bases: TGTGCCAGCAGTGACGCCGGCAGGGGGTATAAACCCCAGCATTTT.

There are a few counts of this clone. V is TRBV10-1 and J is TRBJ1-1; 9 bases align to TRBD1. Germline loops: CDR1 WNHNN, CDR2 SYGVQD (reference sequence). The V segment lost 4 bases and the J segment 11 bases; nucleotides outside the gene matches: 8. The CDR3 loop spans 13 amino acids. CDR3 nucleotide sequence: TGCGCCAGCAGTGGAGAGGACAGGGGAGTCGCTTTCTTT. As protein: CASSGEDRGVAFF.

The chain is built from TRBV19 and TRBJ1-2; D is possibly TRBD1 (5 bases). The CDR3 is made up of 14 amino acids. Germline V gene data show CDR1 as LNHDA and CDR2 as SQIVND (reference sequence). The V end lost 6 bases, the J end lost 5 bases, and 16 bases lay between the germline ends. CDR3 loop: CASRAAQGGYGYTF. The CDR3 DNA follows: TGTGCCAGTAGAGCCGCGCAGGGAGGATATGGCTACACCTTC.

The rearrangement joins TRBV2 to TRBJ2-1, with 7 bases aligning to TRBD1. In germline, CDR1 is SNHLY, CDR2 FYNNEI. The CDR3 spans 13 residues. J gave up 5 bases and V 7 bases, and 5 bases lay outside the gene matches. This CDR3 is CASILDRNNEQFF. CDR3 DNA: TGTGCCAGCATATTGGACAGGAACAATGAGCAGTTCTTC. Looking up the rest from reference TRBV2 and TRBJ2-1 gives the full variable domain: EPEVTQTPSHQVTQMGQEVILRCVPISNHLYFYWYRQILGQKVEFLVSFYNNEISEKSEIFDDQFSVERPDGSNFTLKIRSTKLEDSAMYFCASILDRNNEQFFGPGTRLTVL.

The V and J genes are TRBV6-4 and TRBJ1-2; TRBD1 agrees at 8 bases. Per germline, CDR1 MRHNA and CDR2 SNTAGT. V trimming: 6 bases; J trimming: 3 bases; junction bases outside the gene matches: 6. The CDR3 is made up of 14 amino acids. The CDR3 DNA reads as TGTGCCAGCAGCGCAGGGGGCGACGACTATGGCTACACCTTC. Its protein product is CASSAGGDDYGYTF.

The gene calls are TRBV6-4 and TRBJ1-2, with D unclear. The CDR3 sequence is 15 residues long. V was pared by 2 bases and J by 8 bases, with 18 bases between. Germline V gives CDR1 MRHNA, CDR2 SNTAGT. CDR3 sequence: CASSDEHGRIGGYTF. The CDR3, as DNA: TGTGCCAGCAGTGACGAGCATGGGAGAATCGGCGGCTACACCTTC.

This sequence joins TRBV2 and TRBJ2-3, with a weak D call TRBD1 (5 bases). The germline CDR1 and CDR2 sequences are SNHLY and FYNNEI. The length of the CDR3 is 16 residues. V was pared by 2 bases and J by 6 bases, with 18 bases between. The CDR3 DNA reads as TGTGCCAGCAGTGAAAGTGTGGTCAGGGATGTGGATACGCAGTATTTT. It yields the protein CASSESVVRDVDTQYF.

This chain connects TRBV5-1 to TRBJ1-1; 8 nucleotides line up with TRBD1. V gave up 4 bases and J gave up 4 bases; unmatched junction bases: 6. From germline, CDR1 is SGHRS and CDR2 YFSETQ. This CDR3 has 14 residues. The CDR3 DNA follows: TGCGCCAGCAGCCCGCAGGGGGCTAGCACTGAAGCTTTCTTT. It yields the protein CASSPQGASTEAFF. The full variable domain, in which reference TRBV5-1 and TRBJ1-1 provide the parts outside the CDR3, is KAGVTQTPRYLIKTRGQQVTLSCSPISGHRSVSWYQQTPGQGLQFLFEYFSETQRNKGNFPGRFSGRQFSNSRSEMNVSTLELGDSALYLCASSPQGASTEAFFGQGTRLTVV.

The CDR3: CAWSVRKSGVFDPIGSPLHF. Written as DNA, the CDR3 is TGTGCCTGGAGTGTACGGAAGTCAGGGGTTTTCGACCCCATAGGTTCACCCCTCCACTTT. V gene TRBV30 combines with J gene TRBJ1-6, with D perhaps matching TRBD1 (6 bases). V was shortened by 0 bases and J by 9 bases, with 30 bases between the two germline ends. The CDR3 consists of 20 residues. Germline values: CDR1 GTSNPN, CDR2 SVGIG (reference sequence).

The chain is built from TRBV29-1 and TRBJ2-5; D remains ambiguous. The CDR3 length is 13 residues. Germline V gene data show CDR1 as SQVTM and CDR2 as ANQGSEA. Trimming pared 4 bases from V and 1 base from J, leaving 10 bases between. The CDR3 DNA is TGCAGCGTTGCCTGGCAGTTCCAAGAGACCCAGTACTTC. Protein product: CSVAWQFQETQYF.

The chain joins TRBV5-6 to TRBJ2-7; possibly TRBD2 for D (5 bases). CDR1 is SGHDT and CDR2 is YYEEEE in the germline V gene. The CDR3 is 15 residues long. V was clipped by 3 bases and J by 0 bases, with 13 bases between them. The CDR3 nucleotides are TGTGCCAGCAGCTGGAACCTGGGGAGCTCCTACGAGCAGTACTTC. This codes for CASSWNLGSSYEQYF. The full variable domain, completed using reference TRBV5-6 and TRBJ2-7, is DAGVTQSPTHLIKTRGQQVTLRCSPKSGHDTVSWYQQALGQGPQFIFQYYEEEERQRGNFPDRFSGHQFPNYSSELNVNALLLGDSALYLCASSWNLGSSYEQYFGPGTRLTVT.

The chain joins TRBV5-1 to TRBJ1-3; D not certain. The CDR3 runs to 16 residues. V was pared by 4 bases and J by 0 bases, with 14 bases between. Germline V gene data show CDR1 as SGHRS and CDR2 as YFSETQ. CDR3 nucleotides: TGCGCCAGCAGCCCCGCTCCTATTAACTCTGGAAACACCATATATTTT. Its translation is CASSPAPINSGNTIYF.

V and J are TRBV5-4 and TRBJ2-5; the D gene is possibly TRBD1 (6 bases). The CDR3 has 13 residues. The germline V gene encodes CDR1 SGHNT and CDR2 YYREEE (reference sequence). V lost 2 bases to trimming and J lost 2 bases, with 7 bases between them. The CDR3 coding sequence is TGTGCCAGCAGCTTTGGACAGCAAGAGACCCAGTACTTC. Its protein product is CASSFGQQETQYF.

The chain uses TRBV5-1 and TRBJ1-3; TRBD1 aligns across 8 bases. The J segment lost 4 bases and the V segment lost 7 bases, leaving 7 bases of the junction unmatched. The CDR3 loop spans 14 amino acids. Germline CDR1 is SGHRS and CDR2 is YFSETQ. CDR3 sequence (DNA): TGCGCCAGCTCGGACACAGGGGGAGGAAACACCATATATTTT. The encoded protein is CASSDTGGGNTIYF.

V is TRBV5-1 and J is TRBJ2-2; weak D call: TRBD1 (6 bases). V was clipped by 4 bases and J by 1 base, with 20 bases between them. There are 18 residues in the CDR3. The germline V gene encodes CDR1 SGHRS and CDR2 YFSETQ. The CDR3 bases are TGCGCCAGCAGCCCACAGACCCATACGACAGGGAACACCGGGGAGCTGTTTTTT. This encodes CASSPQTHTTGNTGELFF.

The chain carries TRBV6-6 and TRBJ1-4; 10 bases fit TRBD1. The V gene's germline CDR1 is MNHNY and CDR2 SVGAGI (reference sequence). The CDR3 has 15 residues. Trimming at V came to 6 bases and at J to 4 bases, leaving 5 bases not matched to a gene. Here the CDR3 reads CASREGQGYNEKLFF. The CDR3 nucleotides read TGTGCCAGCAGAGAGGGACAGGGGTATAATGAAAAACTGTTTTTT.

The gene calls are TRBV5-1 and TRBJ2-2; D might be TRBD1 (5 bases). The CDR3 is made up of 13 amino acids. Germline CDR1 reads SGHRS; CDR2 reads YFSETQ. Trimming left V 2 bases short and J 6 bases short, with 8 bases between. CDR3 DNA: TGCGCCAGCAGCTTAAGGGGTGCCGGGGAGCTGTTTTTT. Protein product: CASSLRGAGELFF. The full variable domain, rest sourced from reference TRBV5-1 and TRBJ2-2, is KAGVTQTPRYLIKTRGQQVTLSCSPISGHRSVSWYQQTPGQGLQFLFEYFSETQRNKGNFPGRFSGRQFSNSRSEMNVSTLELGDSALYLCASSLRGAGELFFGEGSRLTVL.

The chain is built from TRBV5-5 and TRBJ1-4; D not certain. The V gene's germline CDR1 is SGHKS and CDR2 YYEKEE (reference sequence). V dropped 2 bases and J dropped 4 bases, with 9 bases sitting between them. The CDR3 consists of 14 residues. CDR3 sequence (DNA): TGTGCCAGCAGCTTATCACTCATTAATGAAAAACTGTTTTTT. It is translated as CASSLSLINEKLFF.